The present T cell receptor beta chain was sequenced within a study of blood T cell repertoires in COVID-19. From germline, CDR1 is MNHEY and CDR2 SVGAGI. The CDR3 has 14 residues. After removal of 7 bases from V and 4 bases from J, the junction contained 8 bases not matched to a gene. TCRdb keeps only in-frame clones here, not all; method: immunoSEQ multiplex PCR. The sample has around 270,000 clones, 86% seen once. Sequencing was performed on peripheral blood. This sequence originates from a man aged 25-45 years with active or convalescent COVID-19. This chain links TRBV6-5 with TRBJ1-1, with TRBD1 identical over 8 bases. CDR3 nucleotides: TGTGCCAGCACCTCGACAGGGGTGGGCACTGAAGCTTTCTTT. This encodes CASTSTGVGTEAFF.